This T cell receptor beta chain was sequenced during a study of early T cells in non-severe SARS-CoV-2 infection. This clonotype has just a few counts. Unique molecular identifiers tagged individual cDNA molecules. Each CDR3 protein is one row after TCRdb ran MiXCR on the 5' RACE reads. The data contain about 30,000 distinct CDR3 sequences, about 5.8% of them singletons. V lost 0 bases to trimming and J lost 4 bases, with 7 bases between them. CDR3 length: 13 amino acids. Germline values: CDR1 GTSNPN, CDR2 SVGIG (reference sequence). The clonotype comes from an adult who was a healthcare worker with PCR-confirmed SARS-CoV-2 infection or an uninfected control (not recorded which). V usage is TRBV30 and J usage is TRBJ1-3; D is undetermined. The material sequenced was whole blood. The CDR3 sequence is CAWSVLAGNTIYF. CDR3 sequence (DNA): TGTGCCTGGAGTGTGTTGGCCGGAAACACCATATATTTT.